The clone carrying this T cell receptor beta chain has ten or more counts. The data stem from a study of read filtering for tumor transcriptome and immune sequencing. The library was built from 400 ng RNA with molecular barcoded adaptors for alpha/delta and beta/gamma chains. TCRdb independently ran MiXCR on the reads; one entry per CDR3 protein. The table shows tens of thousands of distinct CDR3 sequences, with 20% to 25% occurring only once. With 6 bases clipped from V and 4 bases from J, the junction kept 4 bases outside the gene matches. CDR3 length equals 12 residues. CDR1 SQVTM and CDR2 ANQGSEA come from the germline V gene.

Input material: a population of CD138-negative cells sorted from bone marrow. This TCR was recovered from a donor aged 40 or over with multiple myeloma. V is TRBV29-1 and J is TRBJ1-2, with 8 bases fitting TRBD1. In DNA, the CDR3 is TGCAGCGTGGGACAGGCATCCTATGGCTACACCTTC. Its translation is CSVGQASYGYTF.